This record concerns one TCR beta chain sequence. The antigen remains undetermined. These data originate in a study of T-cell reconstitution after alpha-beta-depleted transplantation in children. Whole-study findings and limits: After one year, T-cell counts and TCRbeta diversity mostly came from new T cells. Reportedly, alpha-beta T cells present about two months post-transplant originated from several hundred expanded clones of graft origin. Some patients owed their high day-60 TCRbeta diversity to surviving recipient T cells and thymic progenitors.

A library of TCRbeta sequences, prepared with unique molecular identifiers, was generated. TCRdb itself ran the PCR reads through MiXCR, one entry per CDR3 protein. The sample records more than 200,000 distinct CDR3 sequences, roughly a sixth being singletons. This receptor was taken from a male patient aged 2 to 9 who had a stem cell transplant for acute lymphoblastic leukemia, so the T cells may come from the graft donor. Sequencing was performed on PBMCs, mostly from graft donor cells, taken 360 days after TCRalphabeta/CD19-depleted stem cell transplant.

In nucleotides, the CDR3 is TGTGCCAGCAGCCCGGGGGGGGTTGAGACCCAGTACTTC. Protein: CASSPGGVETQYF. This chain joins TRBV7-6 and TRBJ2-5, with TRBD2 matching 8 bases. This CDR3 has 13 amino acids. V lost 5 bases to trimming and J lost 5 bases; unmatched junction nucleotides: 4. Germline V lookup: CDR1 SGHVS, CDR2 FNYEAQ.